This is a list of T cell receptor beta chains from one sample in a study of blood T cells in healthy people across ages. In TCRdb, the 5' RACE reads were re-called with MiXCR into one record per CDR3 protein. The repertoire holds 1.5 million or so distinct CDR3 sequences, with approximately 43% as singletons. Sequenced material: blood. These TCRs come from a woman aged 18-35 years in good health. Each CDR3 is given with its conserved first and last residue. A D gene is named only where the DNA matches it firmly. Only part of the rows carry a size: once, few, many, or a class if the clone is expanded.

j_gene: TRBJ1-1; v_gene: TRBV5-1; d_gene: NA; abundance: NA; CDR3nt: TGCGCCAGCAGCTTCGAGGGGTCGGGCACTGAAGCTTTCTTT; CDR3aa: CASSFEGSGTEAFF
j_gene: TRBJ2-1; v_gene: TRBV18; d_gene: NA; abundance: once; CDR3nt: TGTGCCAGCTCACCCCAGCCCAGCAATGAGCAGTTCTTC; CDR3aa: CASSPQPSNEQFF
j_gene: TRBJ2-3; v_gene: TRBV6-5; d_gene: TRBD2; abundance: few; CDR3nt: TGTGCCAGCAGGTGGCGCCTAGCGGGGGGCGGAGATACGCAGTATTTT; CDR3aa: CASRWRLAGGGDTQYF
j_gene: TRBJ2-5; v_gene: TRBV19; d_gene: NA; abundance: NA; CDR3nt: TGTGCCAGTAGTATGTGGAAATCCGGAGAGCAGTACTTC; CDR3aa: CASSMWKSGEQYF
j_gene: TRBJ2-3; v_gene: TRBV20-1; d_gene: NA; abundance: many; CDR3nt: TGCAGTGTTGTCCTAGGAACCGGCACAGATACGCAGTATTTT; CDR3aa: CSVVLGTGTDTQYF
j_gene: TRBJ1-2; v_gene: TRBV4-3; d_gene: NA; abundance: NA; CDR3nt: TGCGCCAGCAGCCAAGATGGGACAACCGCACGAGGCTACACCTTC; CDR3aa: CASSQDGTTARGYTF
j_gene: TRBJ1-4; v_gene: TRBV30; d_gene: TRBD1; abundance: few; CDR3nt: TGTGCCTGGAGTAAAAGGACAGGGAAGAATGAAAAACTGTTTTTT; CDR3aa: CAWSKRTGKNEKLFF
j_gene: TRBJ2-7; v_gene: TRBV7-2; d_gene: TRBD1; abundance: NA; CDR3nt: TGTGCCAGCAGCCCGGACAGGGGAAACTACAATGAGCAGTACTTC; CDR3aa: CASSPDRGNYNEQYF
j_gene: TRBJ2-1; v_gene: TRBV7-2; d_gene: TRBD1; abundance: NA; CDR3nt: TGTGCCAGCAGCTTATCGGGACAGTACAATGAGCAGTTCTTC; CDR3aa: CASSLSGQYNEQFF
j_gene: TRBJ2-7; v_gene: TRBV5-1; d_gene: TRBD1; abundance: many; CDR3nt: TGTGCTAGCAGCTTAGGGACAGGGAGCTCCTACGAGCAGTACTTC; CDR3aa: CASSLGTGSSYEQYF
j_gene: TRBJ2-1; v_gene: TRBV11-1; d_gene: NA; abundance: NA; CDR3nt: TGTGCCAGCAGCACCCGGGAGTTTGGATTGGAGCAGTTCTTC; CDR3aa: CASSTREFGLEQFF
j_gene: TRBJ2-7; v_gene: TRBV12-3/TRBV12-4; d_gene: TRBD2; abundance: few; CDR3nt: TGTGCCAGCAGTCACGGACTAGCGGGAAAATACGAGCAGTACTTC; CDR3aa: CASSHGLAGKYEQYF
j_gene: TRBJ2-3; v_gene: TRBV15; d_gene: TRBD1; abundance: few; CDR3nt: TGTGCCACCAGCACCCGGGACAGTAGCACAGATACGCAGTATTTT; CDR3aa: CATSTRDSSTDTQYF
j_gene: TRBJ2-3; v_gene: TRBV20-1; d_gene: TRBD2; abundance: NA; CDR3nt: TGCAGTGCTAGAGATCGGGAGGACGACACAGATACGCAGTATTTT; CDR3aa: CSARDREDDTDTQYF
j_gene: TRBJ2-1; v_gene: TRBV4-1; d_gene: TRBD2; abundance: NA; CDR3nt: TGCGCCAGCAGCCAATCCCCGGGACTAGCAGATTACAATGAGCAGTTCTTC; CDR3aa: CASSQSPGLADYNEQFF
j_gene: TRBJ1-2; v_gene: TRBV12-3/TRBV12-4; d_gene: NA; abundance: few; CDR3nt: TGTGCCAGCAGTTCGGGGACGGGATATAACTATGGCTACACCTTC; CDR3aa: CASSSGTGYNYGYTF
j_gene: TRBJ2-1; v_gene: TRBV12-5; d_gene: NA; abundance: NA; CDR3nt: TGTGCTAGTGGCCGCCAGGGCACAGGGGAGCAGTTCTTC; CDR3aa: CASGRQGTGEQFF
j_gene: TRBJ2-1; v_gene: TRBV29-1; d_gene: TRBD2; abundance: NA; CDR3nt: TGCAGCGTTGAAGATTTAGCGGGAGGTTACAATGAGCAGTTCTTC; CDR3aa: CSVEDLAGGYNEQFF
j_gene: TRBJ2-7; v_gene: TRBV20-1; d_gene: TRBD2; abundance: few; CDR3nt: TGCAGTGCTAGTGGGCTAGCGGGAGTGTTACCTACGGACGAGCAGTACTTC; CDR3aa: CSASGLAGVLPTDEQYF
j_gene: TRBJ2-1; v_gene: TRBV4-3; d_gene: NA; abundance: many; CDR3nt: TGCGCCAGCAGCCAAGATTGGAGGGCCAATTACGATGAGCAGTTCTTC; CDR3aa: CASSQDWRANYDEQFF
j_gene: TRBJ2-1; v_gene: TRBV6-2/TRBV6-3; d_gene: NA; abundance: NA; CDR3nt: TGTGCCAGCCCCAAGGAACAGGGTGGTAGGTACAATGAGCAGTTCTTC; CDR3aa: CASPKEQGGRYNEQFF
j_gene: TRBJ2-2; v_gene: TRBV4-3; d_gene: NA; abundance: few; CDR3nt: TGCGCCAGCAGCCTCGCCATACTCGGGGTTTCGGGCGGGGAGCTGTTTTTT; CDR3aa: CASSLAILGVSGGELFF
j_gene: TRBJ1-5; v_gene: TRBV21-1; d_gene: NA; abundance: NA; CDR3nt: TGTGCCAGCAGCCGCGCGTGCCGGGGCAATCAGCCCCAGCATTTT; CDR3aa: CASSRACRGNQPQHF